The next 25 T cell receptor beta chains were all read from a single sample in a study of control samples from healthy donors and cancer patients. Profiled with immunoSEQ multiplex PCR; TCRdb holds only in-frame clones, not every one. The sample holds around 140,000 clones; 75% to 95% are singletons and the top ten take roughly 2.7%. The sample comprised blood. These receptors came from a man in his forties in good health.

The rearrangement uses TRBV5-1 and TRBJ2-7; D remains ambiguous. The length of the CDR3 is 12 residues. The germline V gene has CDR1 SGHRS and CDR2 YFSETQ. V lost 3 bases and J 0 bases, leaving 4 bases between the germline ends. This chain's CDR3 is CASSSGSYEQYF. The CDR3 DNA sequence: TGCGCCAGCAGCTCTGGCTCCTACGAGCAGTACTTC.

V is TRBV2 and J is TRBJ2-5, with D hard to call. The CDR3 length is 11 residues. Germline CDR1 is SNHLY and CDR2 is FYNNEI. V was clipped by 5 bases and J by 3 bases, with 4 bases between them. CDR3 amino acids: CASSSEETQYF. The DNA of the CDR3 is TGTGCCAGCAGTTCGGAAGAGACCCAGTACTTC. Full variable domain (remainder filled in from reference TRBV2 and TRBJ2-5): EPEVTQTPSHQVTQMGQEVILRCVPISNHLYFYWYRQILGQKVEFLVSFYNNEISEKSEIFDDQFSVERPDGSNFTLKIRSTKLEDSAMYFCASSSEETQYFGPGTRLLVL.

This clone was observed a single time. The CDR3 DNA sequence: TGTGCCAGCAGCTTAACGGTAACAGGGGGCCTGGCTGAAGCTTTCTTT. It yields the protein CASSLTVTGGLAEAFF. This chain uses TRBV7-3 with TRBJ1-1, with 9 nucleotides matching TRBD1. Unmatched junction bases numbered 8, after V lost 0 bases and J lost 6 bases. The germline gives CDR1 SGHTA, CDR2 FQGTGA. This CDR3 comprises 16 residues.

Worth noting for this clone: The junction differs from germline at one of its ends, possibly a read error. CDR3 sequence reads: CASSLGLAGYTQYF. For the CDR3, the DNA is TGTGCTAGCAGCTTGGGACTAGCGGGATATACGCAGTATTTT. The V gene is TRBV7-7, the J gene TRBJ2-3; 13 bases are a match to TRBD2. The germline V gene encodes CDR1 SSHAT and CDR2 FNYEAQ (reference sequence). The CDR3 length is 14 residues. Combining the CDR3 with reference TRBV7-7 and TRBJ2-3 gives the whole variable domain GAGVSQSPRYKVTKRGQDVTLRCDPISSHATLYWYQQALGQGPEFLTYFNYEAQPDKSGLPSDRFSAERPEGSISTLTIQRTEQRDSAMYRCASSLGLAGYTQYFGPGTRLTVL.

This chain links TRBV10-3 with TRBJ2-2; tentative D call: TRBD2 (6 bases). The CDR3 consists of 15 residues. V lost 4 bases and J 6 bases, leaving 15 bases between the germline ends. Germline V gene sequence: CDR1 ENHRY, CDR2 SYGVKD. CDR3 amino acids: CAISGSVGGSGELFF. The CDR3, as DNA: TGTGCCATCAGTGGTAGCGTTGGGGGGTCCGGGGAGCTGTTTTTT.

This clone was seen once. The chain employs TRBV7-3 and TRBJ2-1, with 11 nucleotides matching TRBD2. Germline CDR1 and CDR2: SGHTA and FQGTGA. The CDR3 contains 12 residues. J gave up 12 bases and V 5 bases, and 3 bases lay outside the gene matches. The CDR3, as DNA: TGTGCCAGCAGCGTAGCGGGGGGGCGGCAGTTCTTC. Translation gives CASSVAGGRQFF.

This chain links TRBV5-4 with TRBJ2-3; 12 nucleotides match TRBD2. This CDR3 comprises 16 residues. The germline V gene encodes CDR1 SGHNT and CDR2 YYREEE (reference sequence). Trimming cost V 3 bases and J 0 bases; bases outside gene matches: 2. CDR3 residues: CASSYGLAGSTDTQYF. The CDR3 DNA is TGTGCCAGCAGCTACGGACTAGCGGGGAGCACAGATACGCAGTATTTT. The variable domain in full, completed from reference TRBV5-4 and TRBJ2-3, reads ETGVTQSPTHLIKTRGQQVTLRCSSQSGHNTVSWYQQALGQGPQFIFQYYREEENGRGNFPPRFSGLQFPNYSSELNVNALELDDSALYLCASSYGLAGSTDTQYFGPGTRLTVL.

CDR3 in DNA: TGTGCCAGCAGTGAAACCTACGAGCAGTACTTC. This codes for CASSETYEQYF. The chain joins TRBV2 to TRBJ2-7; D is ambiguous. In germline, CDR1 is SNHLY, CDR2 FYNNEI. This CDR3 spans 11 amino acids. The V end lost 2 bases, the J end lost 2 bases, and 1 base lay between the germline ends.

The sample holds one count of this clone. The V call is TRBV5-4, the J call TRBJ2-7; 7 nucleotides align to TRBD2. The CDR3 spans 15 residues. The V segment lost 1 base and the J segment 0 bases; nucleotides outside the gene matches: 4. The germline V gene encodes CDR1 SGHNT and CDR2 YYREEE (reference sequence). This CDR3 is CASSLRGGGSYEQYF. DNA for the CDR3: TGTGCCAGCAGCTTGAGAGGCGGGGGCTCCTACGAGCAGTACTTC.

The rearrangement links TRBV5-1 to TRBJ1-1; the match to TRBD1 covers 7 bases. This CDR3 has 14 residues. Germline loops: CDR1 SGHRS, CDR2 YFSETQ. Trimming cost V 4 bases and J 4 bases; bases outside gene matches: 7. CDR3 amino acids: CASSPTDRVTEAFF. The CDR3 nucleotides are TGCGCCAGCAGCCCGACCGACAGGGTCACTGAAGCTTTCTTT. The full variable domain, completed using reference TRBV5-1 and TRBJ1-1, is KAGVTQTPRYLIKTRGQQVTLSCSPISGHRSVSWYQQTPGQGLQFLFEYFSETQRNKGNFPGRFSGRQFSNSRSEMNVSTLELGDSALYLCASSPTDRVTEAFFGQGTRLTVV.

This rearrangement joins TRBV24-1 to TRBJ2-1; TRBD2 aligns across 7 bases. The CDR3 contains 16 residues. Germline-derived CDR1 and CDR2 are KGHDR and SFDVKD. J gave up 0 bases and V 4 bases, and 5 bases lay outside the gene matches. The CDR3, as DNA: TGTGCCACCAGTGAAACCGGGGGGAGCTCCTACAATGAGCAGTTCTTC. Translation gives CATSETGGSSYNEQFF.

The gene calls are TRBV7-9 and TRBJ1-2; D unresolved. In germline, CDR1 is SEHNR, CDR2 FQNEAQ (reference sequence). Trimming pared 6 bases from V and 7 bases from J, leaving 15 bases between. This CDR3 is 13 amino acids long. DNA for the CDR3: TGTGCCAGCAGAACTCGGCTGAGAAGTGGCTACACCTTC. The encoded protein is CASRTRLRSGYTF.

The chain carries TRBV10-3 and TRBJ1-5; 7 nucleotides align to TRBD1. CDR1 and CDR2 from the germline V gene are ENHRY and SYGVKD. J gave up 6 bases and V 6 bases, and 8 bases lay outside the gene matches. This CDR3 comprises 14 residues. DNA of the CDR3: TGTGCCATCAGACAGGGGCTGGACGGTCAGCCCCAGCATTTT. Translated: CAIRQGLDGQPQHF.

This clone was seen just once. The CDR3 reads CASSLVDNTGELFF. The DNA for the CDR3 is TGCGCCAGCAGCTTGGTCGACAACACCGGGGAGCTGTTTTTT. The gene calls are TRBV5-1 and TRBJ2-2, with unresolved D. The CDR3 consists of 14 residues. The germline V and J ends were trimmed by 0 bases and 2 bases, with 5 bases remaining between them. Germline lookup yields CDR1 SGHRS and CDR2 YFSETQ.

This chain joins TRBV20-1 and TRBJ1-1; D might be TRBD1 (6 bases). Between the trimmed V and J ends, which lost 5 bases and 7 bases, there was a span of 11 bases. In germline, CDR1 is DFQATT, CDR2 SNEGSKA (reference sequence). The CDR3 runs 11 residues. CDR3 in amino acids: CSALQGYEAFF. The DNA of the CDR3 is TGCAGTGCTTTACAGGGTTATGAAGCTTTCTTT.

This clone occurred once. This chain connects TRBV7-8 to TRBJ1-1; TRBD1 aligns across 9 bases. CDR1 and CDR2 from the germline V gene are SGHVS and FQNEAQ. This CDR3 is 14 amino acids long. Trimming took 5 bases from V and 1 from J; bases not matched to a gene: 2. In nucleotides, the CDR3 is TGTGCCAGCAGCCCACAGGGGGCGAACACTGAAGCTTTCTTT. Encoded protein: CASSPQGANTEAFF.

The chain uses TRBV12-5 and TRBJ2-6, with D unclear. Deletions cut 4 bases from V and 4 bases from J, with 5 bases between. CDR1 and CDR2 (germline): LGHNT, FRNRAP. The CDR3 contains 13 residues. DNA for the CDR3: TGTGCTAGTGGTTCATCCGGGGCCAACGTCCTGACTTTC. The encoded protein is CASGSSGANVLTF. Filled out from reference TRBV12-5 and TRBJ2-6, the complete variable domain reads DARVTQTPRHKVTEMGQEVTMRCQPILGHNTVFWYRQTMMQGLELLAYFRNRAPLDDSGMPKDRFSAEMPDATLATLKIQPSEPRDSAVYFCASGSSGANVLTFGAGSRLTVL.

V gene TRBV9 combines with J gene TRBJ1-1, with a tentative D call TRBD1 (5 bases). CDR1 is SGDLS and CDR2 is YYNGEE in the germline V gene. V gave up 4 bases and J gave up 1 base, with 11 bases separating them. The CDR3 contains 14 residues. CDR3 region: CASSPWDPNTEAFF. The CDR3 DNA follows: TGTGCCAGCAGCCCATGGGACCCGAACACTGAAGCTTTCTTT.

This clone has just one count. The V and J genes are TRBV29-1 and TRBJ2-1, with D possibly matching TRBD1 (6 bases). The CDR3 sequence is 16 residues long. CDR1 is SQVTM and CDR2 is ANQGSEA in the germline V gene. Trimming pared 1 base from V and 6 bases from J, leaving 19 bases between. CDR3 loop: CSVEGKQGFGSNEQFF. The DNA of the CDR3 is TGCAGCGTTGAAGGTAAACAGGGATTTGGATCCAATGAGCAGTTCTTC.

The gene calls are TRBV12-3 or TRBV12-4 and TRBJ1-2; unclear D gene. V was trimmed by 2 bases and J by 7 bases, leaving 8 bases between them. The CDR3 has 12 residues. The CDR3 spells CASSLTSSGYTF. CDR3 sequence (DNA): TGTGCCAGCAGTTTAACTTCATCTGGCTACACCTTC.

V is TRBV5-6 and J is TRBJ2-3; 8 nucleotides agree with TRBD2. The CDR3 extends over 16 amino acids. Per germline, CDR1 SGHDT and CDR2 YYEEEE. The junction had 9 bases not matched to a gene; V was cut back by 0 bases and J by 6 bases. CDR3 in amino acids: CASSLVILAGGDTQYF. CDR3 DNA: TGTGCCAGCAGCTTGGTTATCCTAGCGGGCGGGGATACGCAGTATTTT.

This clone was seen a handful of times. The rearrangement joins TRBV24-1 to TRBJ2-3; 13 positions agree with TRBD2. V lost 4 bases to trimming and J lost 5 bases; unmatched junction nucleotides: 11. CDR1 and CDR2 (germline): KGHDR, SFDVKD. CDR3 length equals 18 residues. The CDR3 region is CATSESRTSGGPGDTQYF. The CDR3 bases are TGTGCCACCAGTGAGTCCAGGACTAGCGGGGGACCTGGAGATACGCAGTATTTT.

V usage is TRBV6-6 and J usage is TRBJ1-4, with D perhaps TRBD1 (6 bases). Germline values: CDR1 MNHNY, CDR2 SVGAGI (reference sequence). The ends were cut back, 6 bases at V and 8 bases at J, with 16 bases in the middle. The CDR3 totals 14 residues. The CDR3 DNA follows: TGTGCCAGCAGGTACCAGGACAGCGGGGAAAAACTGTTTTTT. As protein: CASRYQDSGEKLFF.

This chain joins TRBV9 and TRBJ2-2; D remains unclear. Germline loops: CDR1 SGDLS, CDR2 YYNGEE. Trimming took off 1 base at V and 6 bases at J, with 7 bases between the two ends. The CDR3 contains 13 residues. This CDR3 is CASSVTGAGELFF. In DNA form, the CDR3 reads TGTGCCAGCAGCGTAACTGGGGCCGGGGAGCTGTTTTTT. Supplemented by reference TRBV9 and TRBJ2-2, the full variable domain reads DSGVTQTPKHLITATGQRVTLRCSPRSGDLSVYWYQQSLDQGLQFLIQYYNGEERAKGNILERFSAQQFPDLHSELNLSSLELGDSALYFCASSVTGAGELFFGEGSRLTVL.

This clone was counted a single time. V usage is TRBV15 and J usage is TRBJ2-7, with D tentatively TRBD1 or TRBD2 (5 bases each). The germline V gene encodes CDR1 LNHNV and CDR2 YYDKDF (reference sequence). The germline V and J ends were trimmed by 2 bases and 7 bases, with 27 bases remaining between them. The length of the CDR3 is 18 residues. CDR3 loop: CATSRKKIRDLRVVEQYF. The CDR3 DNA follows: TGTGCCACCAGCAGAAAGAAAATCCGGGACCTGAGGGTCGTTGAGCAGTACTTC.